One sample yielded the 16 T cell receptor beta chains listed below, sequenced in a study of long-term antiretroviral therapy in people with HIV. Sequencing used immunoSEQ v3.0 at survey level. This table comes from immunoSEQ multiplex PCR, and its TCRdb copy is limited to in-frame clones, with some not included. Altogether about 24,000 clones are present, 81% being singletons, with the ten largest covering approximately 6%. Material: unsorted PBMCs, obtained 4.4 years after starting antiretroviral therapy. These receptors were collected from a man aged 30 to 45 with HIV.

CDR3 sequence (DNA): TGTGCCACCAGCAGAGAAGGGCCCACAAATGAGCAGTTCTTC. Its protein product is CATSREGPTNEQFF. The rearrangement joins TRBV15 to TRBJ2-1; D unresolved. Deletions cut 0 bases from V and 7 bases from J, with 10 bases between. The CDR3 is made up of 14 amino acids. Germline-derived CDR1 and CDR2 are LNHNV and YYDKDF (reference sequence).

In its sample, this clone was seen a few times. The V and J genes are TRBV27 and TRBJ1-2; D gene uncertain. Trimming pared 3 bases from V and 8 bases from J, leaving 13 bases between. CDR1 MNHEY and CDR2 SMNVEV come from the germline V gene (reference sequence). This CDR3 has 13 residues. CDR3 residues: CASSFLKGSGYTF. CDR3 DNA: TGTGCCAGCAGTTTCCTTAAAGGGTCCGGCTACACCTTC.

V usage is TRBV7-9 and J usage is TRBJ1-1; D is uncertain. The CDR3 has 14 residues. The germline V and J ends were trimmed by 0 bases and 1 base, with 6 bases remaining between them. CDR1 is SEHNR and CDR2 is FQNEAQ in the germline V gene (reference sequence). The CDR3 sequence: CASSLAAGNTEAFF. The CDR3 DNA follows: TGTGCCAGCAGCTTAGCAGCAGGGAACACTGAAGCTTTCTTT.

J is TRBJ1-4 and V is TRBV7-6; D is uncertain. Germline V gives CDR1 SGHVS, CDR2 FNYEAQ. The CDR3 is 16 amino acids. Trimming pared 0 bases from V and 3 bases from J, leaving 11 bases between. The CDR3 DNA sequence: TGTGCCAGCAGCTTAGCGCGAGAGGGCCCTAATGAAAAACTGTTTTTT. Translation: CASSLAREGPNEKLFF. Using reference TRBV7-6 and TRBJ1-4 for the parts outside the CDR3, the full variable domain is GAGVSQSPRYKVTKRGQDVALRCDPISGHVSLYWYRQALGQGPEFLTYFNYEAQQDKSGLPNDRFSAERPEGSISTLTIQRTEQRDSAMYRCASSLAREGPNEKLFFGSGTQLSVL.

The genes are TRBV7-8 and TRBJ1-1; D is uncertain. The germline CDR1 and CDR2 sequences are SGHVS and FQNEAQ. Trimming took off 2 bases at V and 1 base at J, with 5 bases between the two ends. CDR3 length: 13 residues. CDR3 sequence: CASSLFTNTEAFF. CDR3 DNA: TGTGCCAGCAGCTTATTTACGAACACTGAAGCTTTCTTT.

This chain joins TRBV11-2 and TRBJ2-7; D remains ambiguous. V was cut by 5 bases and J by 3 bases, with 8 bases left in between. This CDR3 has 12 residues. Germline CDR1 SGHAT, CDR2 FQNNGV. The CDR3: CASSPGRYEQYF. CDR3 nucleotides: TGTGCCAGCAGCCCGGGTCGCTACGAGCAGTACTTC.

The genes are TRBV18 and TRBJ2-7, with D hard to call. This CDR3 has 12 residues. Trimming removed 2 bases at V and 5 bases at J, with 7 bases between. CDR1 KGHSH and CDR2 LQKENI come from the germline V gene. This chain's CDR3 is CASSPIGHEQYF. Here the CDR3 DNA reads TGTGCCAGCTCACCAATAGGACACGAGCAGTACTTC.

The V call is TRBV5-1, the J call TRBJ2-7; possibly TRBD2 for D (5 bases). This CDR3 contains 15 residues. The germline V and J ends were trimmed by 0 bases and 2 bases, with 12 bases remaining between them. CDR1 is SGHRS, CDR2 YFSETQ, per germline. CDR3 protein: CASSLGGSDPYEQYF. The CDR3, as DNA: TGCGCCAGCAGCTTGGGTGGTAGCGATCCCTACGAGCAGTACTTC.

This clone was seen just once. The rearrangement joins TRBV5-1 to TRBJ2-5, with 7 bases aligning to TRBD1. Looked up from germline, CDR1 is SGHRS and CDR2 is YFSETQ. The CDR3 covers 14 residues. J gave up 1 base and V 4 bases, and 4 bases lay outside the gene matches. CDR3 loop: CASSRDSLQETQYF. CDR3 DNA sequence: TGCGCCAGCAGCCGGGACAGTCTCCAAGAGACCCAGTACTTC.

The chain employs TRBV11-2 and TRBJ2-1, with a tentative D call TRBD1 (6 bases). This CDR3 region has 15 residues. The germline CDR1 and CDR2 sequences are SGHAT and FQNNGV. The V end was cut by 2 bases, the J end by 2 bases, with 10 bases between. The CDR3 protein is CASSLRGGAYNEQFF. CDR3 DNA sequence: TGTGCCAGCAGCTTACGTGGGGGCGCCTACAATGAGCAGTTCTTC.

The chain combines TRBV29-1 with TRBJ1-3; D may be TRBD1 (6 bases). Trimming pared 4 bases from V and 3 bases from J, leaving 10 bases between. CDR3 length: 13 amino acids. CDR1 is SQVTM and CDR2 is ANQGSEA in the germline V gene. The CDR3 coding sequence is TGCAGCGTTGGGACAGCATATGGAAACACCATATATTTT. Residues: CSVGTAYGNTIYF.

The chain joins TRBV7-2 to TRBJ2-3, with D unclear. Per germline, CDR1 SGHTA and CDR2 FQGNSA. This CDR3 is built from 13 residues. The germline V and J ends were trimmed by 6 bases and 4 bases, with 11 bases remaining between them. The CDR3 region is CASRVPGADTQYF. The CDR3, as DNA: TGTGCCAGCAGGGTCCCGGGCGCAGATACGCAGTATTTT.

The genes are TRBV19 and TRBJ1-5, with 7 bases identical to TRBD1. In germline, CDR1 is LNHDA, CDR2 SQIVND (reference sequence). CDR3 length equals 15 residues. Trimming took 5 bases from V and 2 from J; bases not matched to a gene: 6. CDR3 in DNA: TGTGCCAGTAGTCCACAGGGGAGGGGCAATCAGCCCCAGCATTTT. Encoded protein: CASSPQGRGNQPQHF.

CDR3 DNA sequence: TGCGCCAGCAGCCAAGGGCAGGGGATGACCGGGGAGCTGTTTTTT. This translates into CASSQGQGMTGELFF. The J gene is TRBJ2-2, the V gene TRBV4-1, with D perhaps TRBD1 (6 bases). V shed 1 base and J shed 5 bases, with 11 bases lying between them. The CDR3 is 15 amino acids. CDR1 is MGHRA and CDR2 is YSYEKL in the germline V gene.

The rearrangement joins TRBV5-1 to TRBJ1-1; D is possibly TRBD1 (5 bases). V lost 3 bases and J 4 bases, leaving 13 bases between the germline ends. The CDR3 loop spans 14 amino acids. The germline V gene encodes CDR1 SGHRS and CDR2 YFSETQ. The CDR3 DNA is TGCGCCAGCAGCTCTCAGGGATGGGGCACTGAAGCTTTCTTT. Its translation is CASSSQGWGTEAFF.

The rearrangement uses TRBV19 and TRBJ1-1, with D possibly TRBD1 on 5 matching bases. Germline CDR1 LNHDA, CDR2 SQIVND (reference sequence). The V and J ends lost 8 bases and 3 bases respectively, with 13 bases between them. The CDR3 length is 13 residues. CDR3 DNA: TGTGCCAGTTCCCCCAGGGTTGACACTGAAGCTTTCTTT. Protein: CASSPRVDTEAFF.